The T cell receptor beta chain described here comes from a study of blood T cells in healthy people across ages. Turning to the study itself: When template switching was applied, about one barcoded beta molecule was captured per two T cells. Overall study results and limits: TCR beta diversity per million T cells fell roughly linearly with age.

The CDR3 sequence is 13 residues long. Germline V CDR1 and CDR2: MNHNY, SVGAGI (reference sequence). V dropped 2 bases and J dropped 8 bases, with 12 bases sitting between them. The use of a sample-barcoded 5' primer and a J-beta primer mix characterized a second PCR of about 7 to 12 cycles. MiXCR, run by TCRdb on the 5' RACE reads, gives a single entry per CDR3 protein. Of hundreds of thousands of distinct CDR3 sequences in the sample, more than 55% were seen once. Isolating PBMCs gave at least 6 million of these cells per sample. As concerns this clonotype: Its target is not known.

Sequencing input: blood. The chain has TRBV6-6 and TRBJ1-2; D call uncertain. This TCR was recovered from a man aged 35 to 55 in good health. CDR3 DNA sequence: TGTGCCAGCAGTTACGACTGGGCGGGAGGCTACACCTTC. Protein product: CASSYDWAGGYTF.